This T cell receptor beta chain stems from a study of early T cells in non-severe SARS-CoV-2 infection. Background on the study: Bulk RNA from unsorted whole blood was sequenced; chains were unpaired.

MiXCR, applied by TCRdb to the 5' RACE reads, yields one record per CDR3 protein. This sample carries about 26,000 distinct CDR3 sequences, 4% to 4.5% of them seen once, and the ten largest clones take 6.2%. This clonotype occurred many times. Germline V CDR1 and CDR2: MNHEY, SMNVEV (reference sequence). This CDR3 region has 16 residues. Trimming removed 4 bases from V and 7 bases from J; junction bases left unmatched: 11. Sequencing used whole blood. This sequence originates from an adult who was a healthcare worker with PCR-confirmed SARS-CoV-2 infection or an uninfected control (not recorded which). J is TRBJ2-2 and V is TRBV27, with TRBD1 matching over 8 bases. The CDR3 coding sequence is TGTGCCAGCAGTTCCTCCAGACAGGGGATCAACGGGGAGCTGTTTTTT. Its translation: CASSSSRQGINGELFF.